This T cell receptor beta chain was profiled in a study of T cell responses to AZD1222 COVID-19 vaccine. General study points: Only a handful of individuals given AZD1222 were seropositive at baseline.

The CDR3 contains 19 residues. V shed 4 bases and J 1 base; nucleotides not matched to a gene: 18. TCRdb's table, derived via immunoSEQ multiplex PCR, lists solely in-frame clones and lacks some. The sample contains some 130,000 clones, about 93% of which appear only once. As concerns this clone: Its antigen is undetermined.

The TCR originated in an adult in good health. The V gene is TRBV5-3, the J gene TRBJ1-2, with 8 bases identical to TRBD1. TRBV5-3 is classed as an ORF, of uncertain function. The sample was peripheral blood, taken on day 0 of AZD1222 vaccination. The CDR3 DNA is TGTGCCAGAAGCCCGCCTTCGGGACAGGTAGGGCCTTTTAACTATGGCTACACCTTC. Amino acids: CARSPPSGQVGPFNYGYTF.